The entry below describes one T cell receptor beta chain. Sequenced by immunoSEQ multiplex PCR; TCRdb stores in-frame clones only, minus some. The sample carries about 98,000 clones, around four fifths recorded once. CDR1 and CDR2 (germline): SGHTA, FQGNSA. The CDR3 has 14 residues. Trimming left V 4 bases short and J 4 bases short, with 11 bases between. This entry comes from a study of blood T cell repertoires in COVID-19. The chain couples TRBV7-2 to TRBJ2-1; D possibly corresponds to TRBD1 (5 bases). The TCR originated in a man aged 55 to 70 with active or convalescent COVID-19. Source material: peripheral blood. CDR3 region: CASSSVTGYNEQFF. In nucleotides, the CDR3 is TGTGCCAGCAGCTCAGTAACAGGTTACAATGAGCAGTTCTTC.